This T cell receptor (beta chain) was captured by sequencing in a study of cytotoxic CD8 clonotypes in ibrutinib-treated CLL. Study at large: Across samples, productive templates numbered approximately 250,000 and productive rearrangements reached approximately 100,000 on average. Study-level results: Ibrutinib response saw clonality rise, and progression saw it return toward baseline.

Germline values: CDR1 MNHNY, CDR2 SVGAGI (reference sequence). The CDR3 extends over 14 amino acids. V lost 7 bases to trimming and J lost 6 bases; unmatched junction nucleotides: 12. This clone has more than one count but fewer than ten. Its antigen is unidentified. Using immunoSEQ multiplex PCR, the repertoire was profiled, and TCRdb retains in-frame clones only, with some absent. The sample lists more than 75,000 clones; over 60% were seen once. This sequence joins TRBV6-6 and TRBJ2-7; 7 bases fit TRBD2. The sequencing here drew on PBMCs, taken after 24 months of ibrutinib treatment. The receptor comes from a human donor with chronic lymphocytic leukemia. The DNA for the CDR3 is TGTGCCAGCACCCCCTCGGGGGGAGTAGGCGAGCAGTACTTC. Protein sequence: CASTPSGGVGEQYF.